What follows are 16 T cell receptor beta chains derived from one specimen sequenced in a study of blood T cell repertoires in COVID-19 (dated by TCRdb to the early 2020s). The library was built by means of the immunoSEQ multiplex PCR assay. What TCRdb holds here is the immuneACCESS table cut down to in-frame rearrangements. Part of the clones is not present; checked against another copy, under half of the missing clones reflect an unresolved V gene, and the others are unexplained. The sample contains 430,000 or so clones, roughly 90% of them found a single time. The ten largest account for roughly 1.9% of the sample. The material sequenced was PBMCs or T cells enriched from blood (not recorded which). These receptors all come from a woman aged 40 to 50 who had recovered from COVID-19.

The chain couples TRBV7-4 to TRBJ1-3; a weak D match, TRBD1 (5 bases). The CDR3 sequence is 21 residues long. CDR1 is SGHVT, CDR2 SQSDAQ, per germline. Trimming removed 4 bases at V and 8 bases at J, with 36 bases between. The CDR3 region has the DNA TGTGCCAGCAGCTCTACCGAACCGAAGAACTCTTTGGGGGACTTAAGGGACACCATATATTTT. Translated, it gives CASSSTEPKNSLGDLRDTIYF.

V gene TRBV21-1 combines with J gene TRBJ2-7; no DNA check was done on the table's D call, TRBD1. TRBV21-1 is an annotated pseudogene. This CDR3 is 14 amino acids long. The CDR3 region is CARDGQGGTYEQYF. Here the CDR3 DNA reads TGTGCCAGAGATGGACAGGGAGGGACCTACGAGCAGTACTTC.

The chain carries TRBV6-4 and TRBJ1-1; no reliable D call. The V end lost 4 bases, the J end lost 0 bases, and 6 bases lay between the germline ends. There are 13 residues in the CDR3. Germline values: CDR1 MRHNA, CDR2 SNTAGT. CDR3 in amino acids: CASSAYLNTEAFF. In DNA form, the CDR3 reads TGTGCCAGCAGTGCCTACTTGAACACTGAAGCTTTCTTT.

The chain has TRBV6-4 and TRBJ1-2; maybe TRBD1 (6 bases). Germline-derived CDR1 and CDR2 are MRHNA and SNTAGT. V shed 4 bases and J shed 6 bases, with 12 bases lying between them. This CDR3 region has 13 residues. This CDR3 is CASSVSGDNGYTF. CDR3 DNA sequence: TGTGCCAGCAGTGTTTCAGGGGACAATGGCTACACCTTC.

V and J are TRBV6-5 and TRBJ1-2, with 9 positions matching TRBD1. Trimming took 5 bases from V and 4 from J; bases not matched to a gene: 5. The CDR3 totals 14 residues. The germline V gene encodes CDR1 MNHEY and CDR2 SVGAGI. In DNA, the CDR3 is TGTGCCAGCAGTCCGATGACAGGGGGCTATGGCTACACCTTC. It translates to CASSPMTGGYGYTF.

The chain recombines TRBV5-5 with TRBJ2-1, with 7 bases lining up with TRBD2. Germline assignment: CDR1 SGHKS and CDR2 YYEKEE (reference sequence). Trimming at V came to 4 bases and at J to 8 bases, leaving 6 bases not matched to a gene. This CDR3 has 13 amino acids. CDR3 loop: CASSLGGDHEQFF. In nucleotides, the CDR3 is TGTGCCAGCAGCCTTGGGGGGGATCATGAGCAGTTCTTC.

The gene calls are TRBV4-1 and TRBJ2-2, with TRBD1 as a possible D gene (5 bases). Germline V gives CDR1 MGHRA, CDR2 YSYEKL. The germline V and J ends were trimmed by 0 bases and 6 bases, with 8 bases remaining between them. This CDR3 is 14 amino acids long. CDR3 nucleotides: TGCGCCAGCAGCCAAGAGCCCAGGGCCGGGGAGCTGTTTTTT. Translating gives CASSQEPRAGELFF.

V and J are TRBV18 and TRBJ1-3; tentative D call: TRBD1 (6 bases). The CDR3 runs 16 residues. V was shortened by 2 bases and J by 0 bases, with 11 bases between the two germline ends. CDR1 is KGHSH, CDR2 LQKENI, per germline. DNA for the CDR3: TGTGCCAGCTCACCATCTTGGGGGCACTCTGGAAACACCATATATTTT. Protein: CASSPSWGHSGNTIYF.

J is TRBJ2-7 and V is TRBV6-2 or TRBV6-3; TRBD1 matches 7 bases. The CDR3 runs to 16 residues. Germline CDR1 is MNHEY and CDR2 is SVGEGT. V lost 3 bases and J lost 0; bases outside the gene matches: 8. The CDR3 nucleotides read TGTGCCAGCAGTTATCTATCGACAGGGCTCTCCTACGAGCAGTACTTC. Translated: CASSYLSTGLSYEQYF.

The chain is built from TRBV6-5 and TRBJ2-1, with 9 bases aligning to TRBD2. Losses at the gene ends were 6 bases for V and 5 bases for J; bases not matched to a gene: 8. The CDR3 runs 15 residues. Germline assignment: CDR1 MNHEY and CDR2 SVGAGI. Here the CDR3 reads CASSPGLAPHNEQFF. Here the CDR3 DNA reads TGTGCCAGCAGCCCCGGACTAGCGCCCCACAATGAGCAGTTCTTC.

The chain uses TRBV13 and TRBJ2-1, with 7 bases matching TRBD2. Germline V lookup: CDR1 PRHDT, CDR2 FYEKMQ (reference sequence). After removal of 2 bases from V and 5 bases from J, the junction contained 6 bases not matched to a gene. The CDR3 totals 15 residues. The chain's CDR3 is CASSLWASGNNEQFF. The CDR3, as DNA: TGTGCCAGCAGCTTATGGGCTAGCGGCAACAATGAGCAGTTCTTC.

The chain combines TRBV9 with TRBJ1-1; a possible D gene is TRBD1 (5 bases). Germline V lookup: CDR1 SGDLS, CDR2 YYNGEE. V lost 4 bases to trimming and J lost 3 bases, with 16 bases between them. The CDR3 runs 15 residues. The CDR3 sequence is CASSPPGIRDTEAFF. Here the CDR3 DNA reads TGTGCCAGCAGCCCCCCAGGGATAAGGGACACTGAAGCTTTCTTT. Complete variable domain (other parts from reference TRBV9 and TRBJ1-1): DSGVTQTPKHLITATGQRVTLRCSPRSGDLSVYWYQQSLDQGLQFLIQYYNGEERAKGNILERFSAQQFPDLHSELNLSSLELGDSALYFCASSPPGIRDTEAFFGQGTRLTVV.

This chain connects TRBV7-9 to TRBJ2-3; 7 positions agree with TRBD2. The CDR3 runs to 16 residues. J was trimmed by 1 base and V by 3 bases; bases with no gene match: 7. Germline values: CDR1 SEHNR, CDR2 FQNEAQ (reference sequence). CDR3 amino acids: CASSLTSTYGTDTQYF. The DNA for the CDR3 is TGTGCCAGCAGCTTGACTAGCACATATGGCACAGATACGCAGTATTTT.

The chain couples TRBV19 to TRBJ2-3, with TRBD1 matching over 8 bases. This CDR3 has 17 amino acids. Germline V gene data show CDR1 as LNHDA and CDR2 as SQIVND (reference sequence). The V and J ends lost 5 bases and 5 bases, in that order; junction bases with no gene match: 15. The CDR3 sequence: CASSRHTAGGAGDTQYF. DNA for the CDR3: TGTGCCAGTAGTCGCCATACCGCAGGGGGCGCGGGAGATACGCAGTATTTT.

The chain recombines TRBV1 with TRBJ2-5; the D call in the table, TRBD2, was not verified against the DNA. TRBV1 is reported as a pseudogene. The CDR3 is made up of 15 amino acids. As DNA, the CDR3 is TGCACCAGCAGCCGACCGGGACTAGCGGGAGAGACCCAGTACTTC. This sequence encodes CTSSRPGLAGETQYF.

The chain carries TRBV5-1 and TRBJ2-3, with D perhaps matching TRBD1 (5 bases). This CDR3 spans 14 amino acids. Trimming took off 3 bases at V and 2 bases at J, with 10 bases between the two ends. CDR1 SGHRS and CDR2 YFSETQ come from the germline V gene. CDR3 in amino acids: CASSSDTLTDTQYF. The CDR3 DNA sequence: TGCGCCAGCAGCTCGGACACGCTCACAGATACGCAGTATTTT. The full variable domain, rest sourced from reference TRBV5-1 and TRBJ2-3, is KAGVTQTPRYLIKTRGQQVTLSCSPISGHRSVSWYQQTPGQGLQFLFEYFSETQRNKGNFPGRFSGRQFSNSRSEMNVSTLELGDSALYLCASSSDTLTDTQYFGPGTRLTVL.